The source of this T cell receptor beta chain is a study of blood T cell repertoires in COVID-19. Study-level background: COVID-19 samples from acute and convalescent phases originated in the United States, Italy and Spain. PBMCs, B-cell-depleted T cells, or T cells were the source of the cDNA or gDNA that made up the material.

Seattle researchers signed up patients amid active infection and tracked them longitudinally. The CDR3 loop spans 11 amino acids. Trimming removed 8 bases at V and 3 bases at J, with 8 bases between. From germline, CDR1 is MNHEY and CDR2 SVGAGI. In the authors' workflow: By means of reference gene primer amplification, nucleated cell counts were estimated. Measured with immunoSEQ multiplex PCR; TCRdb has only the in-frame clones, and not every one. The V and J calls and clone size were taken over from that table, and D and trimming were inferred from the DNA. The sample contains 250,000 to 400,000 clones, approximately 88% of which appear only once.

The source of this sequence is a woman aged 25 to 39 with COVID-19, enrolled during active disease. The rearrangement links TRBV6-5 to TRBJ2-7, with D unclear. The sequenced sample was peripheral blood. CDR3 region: CASLNLYEQYV. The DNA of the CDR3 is TGTGCCAGCCTTAATCTCTACGAGCAGTACGTC.